This TCR beta chain was identified in a study of blood T cell repertoires in COVID-19. Measured with immunoSEQ multiplex PCR; TCRdb has only the in-frame clones, and not every one. The sample holds over 70,000 clones, 78% seen once. V lost 1 base to trimming and J lost 7 bases, with 11 bases between them. The CDR3 has 14 residues. CDR1 is SGHAT and CDR2 is FQNNGV in the germline V gene. The rearrangement links TRBV11-2 to TRBJ2-1; D is possibly TRBD2 (5 bases). Specimen: peripheral blood. The clonotype was recovered from a man aged 70 or older with COVID-19, enrolled during active disease. CDR3 residues: CASSLVGTRNEQFF. The CDR3 coding sequence is TGTGCCAGCAGCTTAGTGGGAACTAGGAATGAGCAGTTCTTC.